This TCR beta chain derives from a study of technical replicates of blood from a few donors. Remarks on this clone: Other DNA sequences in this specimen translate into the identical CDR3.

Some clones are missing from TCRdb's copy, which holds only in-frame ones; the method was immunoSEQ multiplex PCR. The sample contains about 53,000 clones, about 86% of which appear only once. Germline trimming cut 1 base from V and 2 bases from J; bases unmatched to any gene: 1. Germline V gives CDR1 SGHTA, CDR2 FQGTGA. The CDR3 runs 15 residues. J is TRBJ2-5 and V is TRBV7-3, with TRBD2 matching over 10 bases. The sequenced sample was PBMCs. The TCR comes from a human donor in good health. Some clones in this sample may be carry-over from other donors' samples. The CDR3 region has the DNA TGTGCCAGCAGCTTAATAGCGGGAGGTCAAGAGACCCAGTACTTC. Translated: CASSLIAGGQETQYF.